The rows below give T cell receptor beta chains drawn from one sample of a study of T-cell memory formation after mild COVID-19. TCRdb processed the 5' RACE reads anew with MiXCR; each CDR3 protein has one entry. The data show about 560,000 distinct CDR3 sequences, with about 22% seen just once and under 8.5% held by the top ten. Sequences were obtained from PBMCs or a T cell subset sorted from them (not recorded which). These TCRs come from an adult woman who had mild COVID-19 (a few samples of this study predate the infection). Cell type and time point are not known. Both conserved end residues are part of each CDR3.

CDR3 protein | J gene | V gene
CASSAFGERDEQYF | TRBJ2-7 | TRBV6-1
CASSSLEQFF | TRBJ2-1 | TRBV12-3/TRBV12-4
CASSSPGRQETQYF | TRBJ2-5 | TRBV5-4
CASSSPAGQGIAFF | TRBJ1-1 | TRBV11-2
CASSLPTQETQYF | TRBJ2-5 | TRBV5-6
CASSSTVSGNTIYF | TRBJ1-3 | TRBV7-9
CASTEPGRGKNTEAFF | TRBJ1-1 | TRBV6-6
CASSQVRGAYGYTF | TRBJ1-2 | TRBV3-1
CASSLWGAETEAFF | TRBJ1-1 | TRBV5-4
CASSLVGSRLNYGYTF | TRBJ1-2 | TRBV5-6
CASSQTGDNEQFF | TRBJ2-1 | TRBV4-2
CASSYPTGGEQYF | TRBJ2-7 | TRBV6-5
CASSHTPQRVGPRDEQYF | TRBJ2-7 | TRBV4-3
CASSYGSQGSTDTQYF | TRBJ2-3 | TRBV6-5
CASSITWGPSYEQYF | TRBJ2-7 | TRBV5-1
CAYRTEAGQPQHF | TRBJ1-5 | TRBV30
CASSLGGRDRGGEQYF | TRBJ2-7 | TRBV5-1
CASSKGSGRSYEQYF | TRBJ2-7 | TRBV7-2
CASSLTMGAHYNEQFF | TRBJ2-1 | TRBV7-9
CSARGSDTEAFF | TRBJ1-1 | TRBV20-1
CASSSLAGGAHEQFF | TRBJ2-1 | TRBV5-1
CASSQSLQEAFF | TRBJ1-1 | TRBV18
CASSLHGETQYF | TRBJ2-5 | TRBV7-9
CSARVASGAYEQYF | TRBJ2-7 | TRBV20-1
CASSLVGGRDEQFF | TRBJ2-1 | TRBV5-4